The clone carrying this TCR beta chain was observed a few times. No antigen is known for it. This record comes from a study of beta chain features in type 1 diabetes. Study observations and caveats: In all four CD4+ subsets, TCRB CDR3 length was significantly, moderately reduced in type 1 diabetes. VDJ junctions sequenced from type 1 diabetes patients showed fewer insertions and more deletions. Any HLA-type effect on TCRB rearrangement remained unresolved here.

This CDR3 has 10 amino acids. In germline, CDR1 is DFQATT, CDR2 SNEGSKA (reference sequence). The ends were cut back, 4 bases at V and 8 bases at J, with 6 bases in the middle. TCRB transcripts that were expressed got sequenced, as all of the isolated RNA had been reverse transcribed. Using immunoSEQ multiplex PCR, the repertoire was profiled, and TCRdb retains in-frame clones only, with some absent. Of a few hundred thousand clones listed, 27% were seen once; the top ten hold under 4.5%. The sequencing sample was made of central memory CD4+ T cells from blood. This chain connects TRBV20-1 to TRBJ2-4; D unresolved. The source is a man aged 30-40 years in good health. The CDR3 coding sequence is TGCAGTGCTATCATGGACATTCAGTACTTC. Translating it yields CSAIMDIQYF.